This T cell receptor (beta chain) derives from a study of Siglec-9 on CD8 T cells in melanoma. Study-level findings and limits: An effector memory CD8+ T-cell subset seemingly accumulating in melanoma was reportedly marked and regulated by Siglec-9.

Data came from immunoSEQ multiplex PCR; TCRdb stores just in-frame clones and leaves some out. The sample consists of around 30,000 clones, less than 85% of them appearing once. CDR3 length equals 15 residues. V shed 4 bases and J 2 bases; nucleotides not matched to a gene: 3. CDR1 and CDR2 from the germline V gene are SGHVS and FNYEAQ. This clone was detected a few times. No antigen is known for it. V and J are TRBV7-6 and TRBJ1-2, with TRBD1 matching over 11 bases. This clonotype was obtained from a human donor in good health. Sequenced material: Siglec-9- CD8+ T cells sorted from blood. This chain's CDR3 is CASSWGQGENYGYTF. The CDR3 DNA sequence: TGTGCCAGCAGCTGGGGACAGGGGGAGAACTATGGCTACACCTTC.